Shown below are 3 T cell receptor beta chains from a single sample sequenced in a study of blood T cell repertoires in COVID-19. Sequencing used immunoSEQ multiplex PCR; TCRdb keeps in-frame clones, though not all of them. The sample lists 24,000 or so clones, 80% to 90% seen once, with around 25% in the top ten. The sample taken for sequencing was peripheral blood. Source of these receptors: a human donor with active COVID-19. The donor label of this sample is uncertain.

The chain has TRBV3-1 (or the pseudogene TRBV3-2) and TRBJ2-7, with D maybe TRBD2 (6 bases). The germline V and J ends were trimmed by 4 bases and 6 bases, with 10 bases remaining between them. The CDR3 totals 12 residues. CDR1 and CDR2 (germline): LGHDT, YNNKEL (reference sequence). CDR3 sequence reads: CASSRQTSEQYF. The CDR3 DNA reads TGTGCCAGCAGCCGGCAGACTAGCGAGCAGTACTTC.

The J gene is TRBJ1-2, the V gene TRBV6-2 or TRBV6-3, with a possible D match to TRBD1 (5 bases). Per germline, CDR1 MNHEY and CDR2 SVGEGT. The CDR3 is 12 amino acids. V lost 6 bases to trimming and J lost 6 bases, with 11 bases between them. The CDR3 DNA is TGTGCCAGCAGCTCACCAGGGAATGGCTACACCTTC. This encodes CASSSPGNGYTF.

The V gene is TRBV5-6, the J gene TRBJ2-7; weak D call: TRBD1 (6 bases). CDR3 length: 15 amino acids. Trimming shortened V by 1 base and J by 3 bases, and 14 bases separated the two germline ends. Germline values: CDR1 SGHDT, CDR2 YYEEEE. Written as DNA, the CDR3 is TGTGCCAGCAGCTTGAAACTAACAGGGAACTACGAGCAGTACTTC. The encoded protein is CASSLKLTGNYEQYF.